This T cell receptor (beta chain) was recorded in a study of T cells in Graves' hyperthyroidism and ophthalmopathy. TCR beta CDR3 sequences were amplified from RNA transcripts. The TCR CDR3 first-round RT-PCR relied on the HTBI primer set. Each CDR3 protein is one row after TCRdb ran MiXCR on the multiplex PCR reads. Of more than 350,000 distinct CDR3 sequences in the sample, roughly 15% were seen once. This clonotype was seen repeatedly, ten times or more. This receptor was obtained from a woman aged 60-75 years with Graves' ophthalmopathy. Sequenced input: blood.

Here the CDR3 reads CASIRDSGYEQYF. The DNA of the CDR3 is TGTGCCAGCATCAGGGACAGCGGGTACGAGCAGTACTTC. The chain uses TRBV12-3 or TRBV12-4 and TRBJ2-7; D possibly corresponds to TRBD1 (7 bases). There are 13 residues in the CDR3. V was shortened by 7 bases and J by 4 bases, with 14 bases between the two germline ends.